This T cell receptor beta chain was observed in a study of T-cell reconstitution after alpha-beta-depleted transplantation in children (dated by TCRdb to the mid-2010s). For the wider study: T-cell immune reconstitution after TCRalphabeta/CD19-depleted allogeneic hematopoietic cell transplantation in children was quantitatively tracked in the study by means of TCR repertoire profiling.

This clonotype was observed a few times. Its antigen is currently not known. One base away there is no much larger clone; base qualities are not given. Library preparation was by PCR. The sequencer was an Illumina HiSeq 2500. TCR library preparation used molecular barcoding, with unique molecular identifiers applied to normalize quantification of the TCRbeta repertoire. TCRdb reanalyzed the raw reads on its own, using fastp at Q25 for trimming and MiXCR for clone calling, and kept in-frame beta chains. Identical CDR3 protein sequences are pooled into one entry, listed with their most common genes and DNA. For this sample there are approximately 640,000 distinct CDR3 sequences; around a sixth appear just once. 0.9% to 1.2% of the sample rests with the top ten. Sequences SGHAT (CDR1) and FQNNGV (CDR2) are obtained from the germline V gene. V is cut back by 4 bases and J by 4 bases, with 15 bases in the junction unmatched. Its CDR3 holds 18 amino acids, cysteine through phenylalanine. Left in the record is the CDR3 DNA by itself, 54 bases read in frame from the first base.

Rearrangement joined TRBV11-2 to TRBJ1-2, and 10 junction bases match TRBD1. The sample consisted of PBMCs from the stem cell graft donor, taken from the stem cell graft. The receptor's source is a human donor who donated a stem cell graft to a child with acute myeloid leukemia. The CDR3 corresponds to CASSSTGTGEARIYGYTF. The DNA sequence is TGTGCCAGCAGCTCGACCGGGACAGGGGAGGCGAGAATCTATGGCTACACCTTC. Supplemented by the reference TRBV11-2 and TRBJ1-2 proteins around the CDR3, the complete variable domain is EAGVAQSPRYKIIEKRQSVAFWCNPISGHATLYWYQQILGQGPKLLIQFQNNGVVDDSQLPKDRFSAERLKGVDSTLKIQPAKLEDSAVYLCASSSTGTGEARIYGYTFGSGTRLTVV.